This TCR beta chain was found in a study of T cells in Graves' hyperthyroidism and ophthalmopathy. The source material, RNA transcripts, was used to amplify TCR beta CDR3 regions. A set of HTBI primers served as the primers for a first-round RT-PCR of the TCR CDR3. MiXCR, applied by TCRdb to the multiplex PCR reads, yields one record per CDR3 protein. The table lists about 400,000 distinct CDR3 sequences, roughly an eighth of them singletons. This clonotype showed up just a few times. This CDR3 is 13 amino acids long. Germline CDR1 reads GTSNPN; CDR2 reads SVGIG (reference sequence). Trimming stripped 0 bases from V and 4 bases from J, with 10 bases between.

The sequencing input was blood. The chain uses TRBV30 and TRBJ2-7, with unresolved D. The TCR originated in a man in his fifties or sixties with Graves' ophthalmopathy. The CDR3 DNA reads as TGTGCCTGGAGTGTGGGTGGGCGTTACGAGCAGTACTTC. This gives the protein CAWSVGGRYEQYF. The whole variable domain, filled in from reference TRBV30 and TRBJ2-7, reads SQTIHQWPATLVQPVGSPLSLECTVEGTSNPNLYWYRQAAGRGLQLLFYSVGIGQISSEVPQNLSASRPQDRQFILSSKKLLLSDSGFYLCAWSVGGRYEQYFGPGTRLTVT.